These T cell receptor beta chains were read from a single sample in a study of blood T cell repertoires in COVID-19. Profiled with immunoSEQ multiplex PCR; TCRdb holds only in-frame clones, not every one. Of 150,000 to 200,000 clones listed, approximately 83% were seen once; the top ten hold 10% to 15%. Sequencing input: PBMCs or T cells enriched from blood (not recorded which). All receptors derive from a woman aged 55 to 70 who had recovered from COVID-19. Each CDR3 is given without its conserved first and last residue.

TRBV5-1 | ASSLGQSNSPLH
TRBV5-1 | ASSFLAGEETQY
TRBV2 | ASKPPTGGTEAF
TRBV5-5 | ASSPYWDSSYNSPLH
TRBV9 | ASSPQGGLTYGYT
TRBV5-5 | ASSLSQSTGGLGYT
TRBV25-1 | ASSELGANEQY
TRBV5-8 | ASTPADRGYGYT
TRBV28 | ASFPEGLPRGEQY
TRBV5-8 | ASSRGQGNQPQH
TRBV5-1 | ASSLVAGGNGNEQF
TRBV10-1 | ASSPSGQAGGYNEQF
TRBV24-1 | ATSDPTGSSYNEQF
TRBV5-5 | ASSLGTGASPLH
TRBV28 | ASSLQGAETQY
TRBV13 | ASSRTGTSGRGPRQY
TRBV10-2 | ASTPGEREQY
TRBV2 | ASSEALGGATEAF
TRBV25-1 | ASSGWTGPQH